Only a few counts were recorded for the clone carrying this T cell receptor beta chain. The data belong to a study of CD8 T cells in ankylosing spondylitis. Quantitative 5'-RACE was performed with molecular barcodes, and it yielded the TCR beta libraries. From the 5' RACE reads, TCRdb called clonotypes with MiXCR, one entry per CDR3 protein. Among about 250,000 distinct CDR3 sequences listed, 32% were seen once. This CDR3 comprises 15 residues. V was pared by 5 bases and J by 0 bases, with 13 bases between. CDR1 SGHVS and CDR2 FQNEAQ come from the germline V gene. The receptor was derived from a male donor with ankylosing spondylitis or in good health (not recorded which). The J gene is TRBJ1-2, the V gene TRBV7-8, with D hard to call. Material for sequencing was blood, either unsorted or a sorted T cell fraction (not recorded which). CDR3 sequence (DNA): TGTGCCAGCAGCCGAACGGGGTCTTCTAACTATGGCTACACCTTC. This translates into CASSRTGSSNYGYTF.